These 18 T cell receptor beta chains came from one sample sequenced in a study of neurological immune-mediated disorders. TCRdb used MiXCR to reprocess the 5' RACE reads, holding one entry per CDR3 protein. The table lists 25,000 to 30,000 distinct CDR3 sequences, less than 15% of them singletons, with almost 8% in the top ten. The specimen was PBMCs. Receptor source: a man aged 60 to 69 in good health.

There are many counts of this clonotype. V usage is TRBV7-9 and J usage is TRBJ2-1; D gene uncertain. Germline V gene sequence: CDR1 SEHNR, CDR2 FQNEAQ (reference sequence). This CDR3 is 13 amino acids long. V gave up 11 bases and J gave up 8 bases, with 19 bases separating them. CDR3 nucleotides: TGTGCCGGAACGGACCGGAGCCACGATGAGCAGTTCTTC. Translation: CAGTDRSHDEQFF.

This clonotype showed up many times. CDR3 nucleotides: TGTGCCAGCAGCCTAAGTACCCTTCAGCCCCAGCATTTT. Encoded protein: CASSLSTLQPQHF. The chain uses TRBV7-2 and TRBJ1-5; D unresolved. Deletions cut 5 bases from V and 6 bases from J, with 11 bases between. The germline CDR1 and CDR2 sequences are SGHTA and FQGNSA. The CDR3 has 13 amino acids.

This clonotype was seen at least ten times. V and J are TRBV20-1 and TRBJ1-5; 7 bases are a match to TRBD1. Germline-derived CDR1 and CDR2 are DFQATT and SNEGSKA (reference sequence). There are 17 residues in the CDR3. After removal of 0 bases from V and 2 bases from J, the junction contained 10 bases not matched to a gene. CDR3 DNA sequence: TGCAGTGCTAGAGATCTTTACAGGGGTTGGGGCAATCAGCCCCAGCATTTT. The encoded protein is CSARDLYRGWGNQPQHF.

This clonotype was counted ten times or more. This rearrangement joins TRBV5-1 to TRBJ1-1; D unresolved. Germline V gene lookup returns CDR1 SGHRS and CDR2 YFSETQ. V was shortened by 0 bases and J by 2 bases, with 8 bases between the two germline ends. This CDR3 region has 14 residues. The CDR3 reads CASSLVASNTEAFF. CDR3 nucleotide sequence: TGCGCCAGCAGCTTGGTGGCTTCTAACACTGAAGCTTTCTTT. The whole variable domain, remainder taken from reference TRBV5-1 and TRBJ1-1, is KAGVTQTPRYLIKTRGQQVTLSCSPISGHRSVSWYQQTPGQGLQFLFEYFSETQRNKGNFPGRFSGRQFSNSRSEMNVSTLELGDSALYLCASSLVASNTEAFFGQGTRLTVV.

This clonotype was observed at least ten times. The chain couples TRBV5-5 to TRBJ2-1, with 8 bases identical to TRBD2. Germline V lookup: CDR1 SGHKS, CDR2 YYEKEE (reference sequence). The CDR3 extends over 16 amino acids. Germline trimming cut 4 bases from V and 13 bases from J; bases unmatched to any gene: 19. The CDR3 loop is CASSGQSGGPGVLQFF. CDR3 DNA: TGTGCCAGCAGCGGACAGAGCGGGGGCCCTGGGGTTCTTCAGTTCTTC.

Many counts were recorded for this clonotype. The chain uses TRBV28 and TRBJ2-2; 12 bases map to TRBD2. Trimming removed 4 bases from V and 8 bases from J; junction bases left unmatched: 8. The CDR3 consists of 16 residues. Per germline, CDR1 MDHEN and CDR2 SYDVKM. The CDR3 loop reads CASSSRLAGVMGELFF. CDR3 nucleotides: TGTGCCAGCAGTTCCCGACTAGCGGGAGTTATGGGGGAGCTGTTTTTT.

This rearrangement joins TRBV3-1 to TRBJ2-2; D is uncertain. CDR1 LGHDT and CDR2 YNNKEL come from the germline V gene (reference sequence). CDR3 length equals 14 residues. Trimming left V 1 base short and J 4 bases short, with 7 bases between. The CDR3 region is CASSQGPGTGELFF. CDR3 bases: TGTGCCAGCAGCCAAGGACCCGGCACCGGGGAGCTGTTTTTT.

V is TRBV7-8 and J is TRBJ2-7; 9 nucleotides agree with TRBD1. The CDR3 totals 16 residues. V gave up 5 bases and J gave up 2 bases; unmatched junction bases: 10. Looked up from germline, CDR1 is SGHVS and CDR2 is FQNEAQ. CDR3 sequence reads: CASSRNSGTGTYEQYF. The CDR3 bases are TGTGCCAGCAGCCGAAATTCTGGGACAGGGACCTACGAGCAGTACTTC.

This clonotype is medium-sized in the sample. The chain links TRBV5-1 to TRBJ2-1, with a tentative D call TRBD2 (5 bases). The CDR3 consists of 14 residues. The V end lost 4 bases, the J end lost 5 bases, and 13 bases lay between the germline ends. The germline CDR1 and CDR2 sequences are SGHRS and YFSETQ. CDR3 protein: CASSTLAGDNEQFF. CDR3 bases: TGCGCCAGCAGCACTCTGGCCGGGGACAATGAGCAGTTCTTC.

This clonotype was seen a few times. CDR3 nucleotide sequence: TGTGCCAGTACTAAATCACCAGCACGACAGGGTGGGCAGTTCTTC. Its translation is CASTKSPARQGGQFF. The V call is TRBV19, the J call TRBJ2-1, with 7 bases lining up with TRBD1. This CDR3 is 15 amino acids long. Germline loops: CDR1 LNHDA, CDR2 SQIVND (reference sequence). V trimming: 7 bases; J trimming: 12 bases; junction bases outside the gene matches: 18.

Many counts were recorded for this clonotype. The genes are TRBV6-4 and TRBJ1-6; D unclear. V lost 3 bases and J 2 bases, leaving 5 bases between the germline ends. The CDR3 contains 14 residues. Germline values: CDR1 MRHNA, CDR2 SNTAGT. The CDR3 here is CASSEGTYNSPLHF. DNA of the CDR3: TGTGCCAGCAGTGAGGGCACCTATAATTCACCCCTCCACTTT.

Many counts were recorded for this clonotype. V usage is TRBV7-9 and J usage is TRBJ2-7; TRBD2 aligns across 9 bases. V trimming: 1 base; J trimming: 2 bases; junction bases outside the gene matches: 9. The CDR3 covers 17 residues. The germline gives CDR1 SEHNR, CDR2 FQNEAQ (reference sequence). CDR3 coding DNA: TGTGCCAGCAGCTTAGGGGGCTGGCTAGCGGGACCCTACGAGCAGTACTTC. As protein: CASSLGGWLAGPYEQYF. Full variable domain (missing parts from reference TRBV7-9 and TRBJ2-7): DTGVSQNPRHKITKRGQNVTFRCDPISEHNRLYWYRQTLGQGPEFLTYFQNEAQLEKSRLLSDRFSAERPKGSFSTLEIQRTEQGDSAMYLCASSLGGWLAGPYEQYFGPGTRLTVT.

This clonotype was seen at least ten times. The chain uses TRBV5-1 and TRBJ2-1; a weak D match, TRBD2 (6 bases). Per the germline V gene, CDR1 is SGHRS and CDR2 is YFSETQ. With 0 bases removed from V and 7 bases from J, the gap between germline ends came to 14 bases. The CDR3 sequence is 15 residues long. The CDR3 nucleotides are TGCGCCAGCAGCTTGGTTCGCGGGGAATGGAATGAGCAGTTCTTC. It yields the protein CASSLVRGEWNEQFF.

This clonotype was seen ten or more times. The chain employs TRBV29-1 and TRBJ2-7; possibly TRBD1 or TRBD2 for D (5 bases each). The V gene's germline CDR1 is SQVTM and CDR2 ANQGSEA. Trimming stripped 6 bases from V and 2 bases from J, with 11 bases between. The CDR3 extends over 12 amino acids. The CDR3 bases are TGCAGCGTCCGGGACCGAACCTACGAGCAGTACTTC. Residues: CSVRDRTYEQYF.

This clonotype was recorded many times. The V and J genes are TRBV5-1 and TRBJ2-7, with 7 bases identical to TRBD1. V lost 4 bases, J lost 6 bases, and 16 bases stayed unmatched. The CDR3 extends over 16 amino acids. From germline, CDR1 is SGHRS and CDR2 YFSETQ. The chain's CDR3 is CASSTRDRQPLSEQYF. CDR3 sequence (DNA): TGCGCCAGCAGCACACGGGACAGACAACCCTTATCCGAGCAGTACTTC.

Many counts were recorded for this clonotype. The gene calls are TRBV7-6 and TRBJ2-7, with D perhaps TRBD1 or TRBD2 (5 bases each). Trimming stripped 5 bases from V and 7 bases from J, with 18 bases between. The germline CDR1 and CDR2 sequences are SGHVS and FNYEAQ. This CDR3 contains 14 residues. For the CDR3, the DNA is TGTGCCAGCAGCAGTGGGACCTCCCTTACGGAGCAGTACTTC. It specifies CASSSGTSLTEQYF.

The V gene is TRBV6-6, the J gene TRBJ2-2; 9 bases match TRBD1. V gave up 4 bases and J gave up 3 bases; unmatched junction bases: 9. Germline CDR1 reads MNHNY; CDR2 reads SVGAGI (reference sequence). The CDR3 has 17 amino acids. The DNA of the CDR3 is TGTGCCAGCAGTTCGAAGGACAGGGGAGCGGACACCGGGGAGCTGTTTTTT. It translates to CASSSKDRGADTGELFF.

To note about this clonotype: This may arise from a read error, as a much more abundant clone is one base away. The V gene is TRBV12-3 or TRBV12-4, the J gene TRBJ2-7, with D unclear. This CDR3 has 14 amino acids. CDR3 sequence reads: CASSLGFLGNEQCF. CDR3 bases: TGTGCCAGCAGTTTAGGGTTTCTAGGGAACGAGCAGTGCTTC.